This T cell receptor (beta chain) was recovered during a study of vaccination and CD4 T cells after COVID-19. About the study: Spike peptides, overlapping and drawn from SARS-CoV-2, HCoV-NL63, HCoV-OC43 and HCoV-229E, were used to stimulate cells. Study-level findings and limits: Clonotypes reactive to SARS-CoV-2 had a median that went up from 21 to 38, but not significantly.

The treatment: approximately 10-day PBMC culture with coronavirus spike peptide pools or control peptides (ViraFEST assay). Germline V gene data show CDR1 as DFQATT and CDR2 as SNEGSKA (reference sequence). V lost 4 bases, J lost 2 bases, and 1 base stayed unmatched. The CDR3 is 12 amino acids. Once obtained from cultured CD4+ T cells, the DNA was sequenced using the Oncomine TCR Beta short-read assay. The source of extracted genomic DNA was cultured CD4+ T cells. One entry per CDR3 protein, called by TCRdb with MiXCR from the PCR reads. This table has about 10,000 distinct CDR3 sequences, around 20% appearing once. This clonotype appeared a few times. What it binds is unknown.

The sequencing here drew on CD4+ T cells from blood, cultured in vitro, taken after SARS-CoV-2 vaccination. This receptor was obtained from a human donor who had recovered from COVID-19. The chain carries TRBV20-1 and TRBJ2-5; 7 bases match TRBD2. The CDR3 spells CSAKGLQETQYF. Here the CDR3 DNA reads TGCAGTGCTAAGGGACTACAAGAGACCCAGTACTTC.